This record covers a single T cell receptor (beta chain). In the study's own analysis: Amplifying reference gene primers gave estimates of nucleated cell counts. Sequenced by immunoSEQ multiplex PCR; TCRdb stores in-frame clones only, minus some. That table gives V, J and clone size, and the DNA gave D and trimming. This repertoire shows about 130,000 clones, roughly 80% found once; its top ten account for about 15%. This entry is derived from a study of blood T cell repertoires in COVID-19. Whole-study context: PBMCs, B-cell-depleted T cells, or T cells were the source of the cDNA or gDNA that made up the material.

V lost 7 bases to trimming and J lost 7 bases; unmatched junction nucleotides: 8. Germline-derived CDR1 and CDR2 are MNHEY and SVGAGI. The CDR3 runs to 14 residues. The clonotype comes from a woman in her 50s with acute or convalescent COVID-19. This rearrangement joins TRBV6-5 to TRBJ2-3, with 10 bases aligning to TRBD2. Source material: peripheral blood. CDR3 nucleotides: TGTGCCAGCACCCCTAGCGGGGGCGGCAATACGCAGTATTTT. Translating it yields CASTPSGGGNTQYF.